Described below is a single TCR beta chain sequence and its context. The entry originates in a study of technical replicates of blood from a handful of donors. Germline CDR1 is MNHEY and CDR2 is SVGAGI. The CDR3 runs 15 residues. The V and J ends lost 0 bases and 4 bases, in that order; junction bases with no gene match: 2. Generated by immunoSEQ multiplex PCR, the TCRdb table keeps only in-frame clones and is missing some. This table holds 75,000 to 85,000 clones, more than 80% found once. The sequenced material came from PBMCs. The chain links TRBV6-5 to TRBJ1-2, with 10 bases fitting TRBD1. The receptor's source is a human donor in good health. Some clones in this sample may be carry-over from other donors' samples. DNA for the CDR3: TGTGCCAGCAGTTACTCGGACAGGGGGATCTATGGCTACACCTTC. The encoded protein is CASSYSDRGIYGYTF.